These 23 T cell receptor beta chains came from one sample sequenced in a study of human T cells and chemical hapten exposure. One entry per CDR3 protein results from TCRdb running MiXCR on the RACE reads. The sample records 150,000 to 200,000 distinct CDR3 sequences, around 15% being singletons. Noted time point: patch test 1, 2 weeks after DPC sensitization. Treatment here: therapeutic diphenylcyclopropenone sensitization with weekly scalp DPC. The sample here was whole blood, taken in connection with sensitization to the hapten diphenylcyclopropenone (DPC). Source of these receptors: a woman between 25 and 40 years old with alopecia areata. Some clones in this sample may be carry-over from other donors' samples.

This clonotype was seen ten or more times. V is TRBV7-2 and J is TRBJ1-6; 7 bases are a match to TRBD1. The CDR3 has 17 amino acids. Looked up from germline, CDR1 is SGHTA and CDR2 is FQGNSA. The V segment lost 5 bases and the J segment 7 bases; nucleotides outside the gene matches: 14. Here the CDR3 DNA reads TGTGCCAGCAGCGTCCGAATGATGGGACAGAGAAATTCACCCCTCCACTTT. It yields the protein CASSVRMMGQRNSPLHF.

The genes are TRBV7-2 and TRBJ2-6; the D gene could be TRBD1 or TRBD2 (6 bases each). The ends were cut back, 5 bases at V and 2 bases at J, with 16 bases in the middle. Per the germline V gene, CDR1 is SGHTA and CDR2 is FQGNSA. This CDR3 is built from 17 residues. The CDR3 loop is CASSTMDRGAGANVLTF. The CDR3 DNA reads as TGTGCCAGCAGCACCATGGATAGGGGGGCTGGGGCCAACGTCCTGACTTTC. Supplemented by reference TRBV7-2 and TRBJ2-6, the full variable domain reads GAGVSQSPSNKVTEKGKDVELRCDPISGHTALYWYRQSLGQGLEFLIYFQGNSAPDKSGLPSDRFSAERTGGSVSTLTIQRTQQEDSAVYLCASSTMDRGAGANVLTFGAGSRLTVL.

Of note for this clonotype: One junction end disagrees with the germline gene, perhaps due to a read error. The rearrangement uses TRBV6-6 and TRBJ1-2; 8 nucleotides match TRBD1. Germline values: CDR1 MNHNY, CDR2 SVGAGI (reference sequence). CDR3 size: 14 residues. CDR3 protein: CANSTVQGGYGYTF. The CDR3, as DNA: TGTGCCAACAGTACGGTACAGGGGGGCTATGGCTACACCTTC.

This clonotype was seen a handful of times. The CDR3 reads CSVDSVSSYNEQFF. CDR3 coding DNA: TGCAGCGTTGATTCGGTGAGCTCCTACAATGAGCAGTTCTTC. This chain joins TRBV29-1 and TRBJ2-1; D is ambiguous. V gave up 3 bases and J gave up 0 bases, with 9 bases separating them. This CDR3 region has 14 residues. Germline CDR1 is SQVTM and CDR2 is ANQGSEA.

This clonotype showed up many times. The V and J genes are TRBV7-6 and TRBJ2-3; tentatively, D is TRBD2 (6 bases). The CDR3 sequence is 14 residues long. V was trimmed by 5 bases and J by 1 base, leaving 10 bases between them. The germline V gene encodes CDR1 SGHVS and CDR2 FNYEAQ. Here the CDR3 reads CASSKTRGTDTQYF. CDR3 sequence (DNA): TGTGCCAGCAGCAAGACTAGGGGCACAGATACGCAGTATTTT. Together with reference TRBV7-6 and TRBJ2-3, the CDR3 gives the full variable domain: GAGVSQSPRYKVTKRGQDVALRCDPISGHVSLYWYRQALGQGPEFLTYFNYEAQQDKSGLPNDRFSAERPEGSISTLTIQRTEQRDSAMYRCASSKTRGTDTQYFGPGTRLTVL.

This clonotype occurred a few times. The J gene is TRBJ2-1, the V gene TRBV6-5; no clear D. Trimming removed 6 bases from V and 6 bases from J, with 15 bases in between. Per germline, CDR1 MNHEY and CDR2 SVGAGI. CDR3 length equals 14 residues. CDR3 in amino acids: CASREGWAANEQFF. The CDR3 coding sequence is TGTGCCAGCAGGGAAGGGTGGGCCGCCAATGAGCAGTTCTTC.

This chain uses TRBV6-1 with TRBJ2-1; a possible D gene is TRBD2 (5 bases). Germline loops: CDR1 MNHNS, CDR2 SASEGT. The CDR3 runs 14 residues. With 7 bases removed from V and 7 bases from J, the gap between germline ends came to 17 bases. DNA of the CDR3: TGTGCCAGCACCTCCCTCGGGTCGGGAAATGAGCAGTTCTTC. Its protein product is CASTSLGSGNEQFF.

There are many counts of this clonotype. The chain carries TRBV7-2 and TRBJ2-3; a possible D gene is TRBD2 (6 bases). The CDR3 consists of 13 residues. The V end lost 5 bases, the J end lost 3 bases, and 9 bases lay between the germline ends. The germline CDR1 and CDR2 sequences are SGHTA and FQGNSA. The CDR3 protein is CASSTGLTDTQYF. DNA for the CDR3: TGTGCCAGCAGCACGGGACTTACAGATACGCAGTATTTT.

The V call is TRBV10-2, the J call TRBJ1-6, with 10 nucleotides matching TRBD1. The junction had 1 base not matched to a gene; V was cut back by 6 bases and J by 5 bases. Germline values: CDR1 WSHSY, CDR2 SAAADI. The CDR3 spans 14 residues. The CDR3 here is CASRGTGDNSPLHF. The DNA of the CDR3 is TGCGCCAGCAGGGGGACAGGGGATAATTCACCCCTCCACTTT.

J is TRBJ1-3 and V is TRBV5-6; D may be TRBD1 (5 bases). Trimming shortened V by 4 bases and J by 0 bases, and 23 bases separated the two germline ends. This CDR3 contains 19 residues. The germline gives CDR1 SGHDT, CDR2 YYEEEE. DNA of the CDR3: TGTGCCAGCAGCAAAGGCCCAGGGCCCCGACTAAGCTCTGGAAACACCATATATTTT. Its protein is CASSKGPGPRLSSGNTIYF.

The chain links TRBV29-1 to TRBJ2-1; 10 nucleotides match TRBD2. With 6 bases clipped from V and 2 bases from J, the junction kept 7 bases outside the gene matches. This CDR3 is 15 amino acids long. CDR1 and CDR2 (germline): SQVTM, ANQGSEA. The CDR3 loop reads CSVSLAGAPYNEQFF. CDR3 coding DNA: TGCAGCGTATCCCTAGCGGGAGCCCCCTACAATGAGCAGTTCTTC.

This clonotype was recorded a few times. The rearrangement joins TRBV12-3 or TRBV12-4 to TRBJ2-7; 8 bases line up with TRBD2. The CDR3 extends over 15 amino acids. Trimming at V came to 3 bases and at J to 5 bases, leaving 9 bases not matched to a gene. CDR3 loop: CASSLAGGLVHEQYF. The CDR3 DNA reads TGTGCCAGCAGTTTGGCGGGGGGCCTGGTCCACGAGCAGTACTTC.

Many counts were recorded for this clonotype. J is TRBJ1-1 and V is TRBV27; a possible D gene is TRBD1 (5 bases). This CDR3 has 14 residues. Per germline, CDR1 MNHEY and CDR2 SMNVEV (reference sequence). Trimming took off 0 bases at V and 5 bases at J, with 10 bases between the two ends. Here the CDR3 reads CASSLSQGATEAFF. The CDR3 DNA reads as TGTGCCAGCAGTTTATCGCAGGGTGCAACTGAAGCTTTCTTT.

This clonotype has more than one count but fewer than ten. The rearrangement joins TRBV28 to TRBJ2-2; D perhaps matches TRBD2 (5 bases). Germline V CDR1 and CDR2: MDHEN, SYDVKM. The CDR3 spans 12 residues. The V and J ends lost 8 bases and 6 bases respectively, with 10 bases between them. The CDR3, as DNA: TGTGCCAGCCGAATAGCGCCCGGGGAGCTGTTTTTT. It codes for CASRIAPGELFF.

This clonotype was detected a few times. CDR3 sequence reads: CASSALGLAGANEQFF. In nucleotides, the CDR3 is TGTGCCAGCAGCGCGCTAGGACTAGCGGGGGCCAATGAGCAGTTCTTC. The rearrangement links TRBV9 to TRBJ2-1; 13 bases match TRBD2. Germline assignment: CDR1 SGDLS and CDR2 YYNGEE. CDR3 length equals 16 residues. V dropped 3 bases and J dropped 6; count of bases not matched to a gene: 6.

V usage is TRBV2 and J usage is TRBJ2-1; 8 positions agree with TRBD1. V gave up 11 bases and J gave up 2 bases; unmatched junction bases: 8. The CDR3 sequence is 14 residues long. CDR1 is SNHLY, CDR2 FYNNEI, per germline. CDR3 bases: TGTGCCGGCCGACAGGGGTTGACCTACAATGAGCAGTTCTTC. Amino acid sequence: CAGRQGLTYNEQFF.

This clonotype has just a few counts. The V gene is TRBV6-6, the J gene TRBJ1-1; D is unresolved. Trimming pared 6 bases from V and 0 bases from J, leaving 5 bases between. The CDR3 runs 12 residues. Germline CDR1 reads MNHNY; CDR2 reads SVGAGI (reference sequence). The CDR3 here is CASRQLNTEAFF. CDR3 nucleotide sequence: TGTGCCAGCAGGCAGCTGAACACTGAAGCTTTCTTT.

This clonotype was counted ten times or more. The chain uses TRBV18 and TRBJ2-3, with D unclear. Trimming left V 3 bases short and J 5 bases short, with 9 bases between. This CDR3 has 13 amino acids. CDR1 is KGHSH, CDR2 LQKENI, per germline. The CDR3 bases are TGTGCCAGCTCACCCCCGGTGGGAGATACGCAGTATTTT. Protein: CASSPPVGDTQYF.

On this clonotype itself: This CDR3 fails to terminate in the conserved phenylalanine or tryptophan, so it likely reflects a read error. The chain carries TRBV9 and TRBJ2-7; TRBD1 aligns across 7 bases. CDR1 is SGDLS, CDR2 YYNGEE, per germline. V gave up 0 bases and J gave up 3 bases; unmatched junction bases: 3. The CDR3 loop spans 14 amino acids. The CDR3, as DNA: TGTGCCAGCAGCGTAGTTGGGGACAGCTACGAGCAGTACTCC. Its protein is CASSVVGDSYEQYS.

This clonotype appeared once. The chain links TRBV20-1 to TRBJ1-1; no definite D call. Germline V gene data show CDR1 as DFQATT and CDR2 as SNEGSKA (reference sequence). CDR3 length: 13 residues. V lost 6 bases to trimming and J lost 6 bases, with 17 bases between them. CDR3 sequence reads: CSAWTDRRAEAFF. For the CDR3, the DNA is TGCAGTGCGTGGACGGACCGCCGTGCTGAAGCTTTCTTT.

The gene calls are TRBV11-3 and TRBJ2-2; TRBD2 matches at 10 bases. Looked up from germline, CDR1 is SGHNT and CDR2 is YENEEA. This CDR3 comprises 16 residues. Trimming took 3 bases from V and 3 from J; bases not matched to a gene: 4. Here the CDR3 DNA reads TGTGCCAGCAGCTTTAGGACTAGCGGCCACACCGGGGAGCTGTTTTTT. Translating gives CASSFRTSGHTGELFF. Filled out from reference TRBV11-3 and TRBJ2-2, the complete variable domain reads EAGVVQSPRYKIIEKKQPVAFWCNPISGHNTLYWYLQNLGQGPELLIRYENEEAVDDSQLPKDRFSAERLKGVDSTLKIQPAELGDSAVYLCASSFRTSGHTGELFFGEGSRLTVL.

The chain's CDR3 is CASISRHGYTF. CDR3 bases: TGTGCCAGCATCTCCAGGCATGGCTACACCTTC. The rearrangement links TRBV3-1 to TRBJ1-2, with D uncertain. Trimming left V 7 bases short and J 6 bases short, with 9 bases between. The CDR3 is 11 residues long. The germline V gene encodes CDR1 LGHDT and CDR2 YNNKEL (reference sequence).

A few counts support this clonotype. The V call is TRBV7-2, the J call TRBJ2-1; TRBD2 agrees at 13 bases. CDR1 and CDR2 (germline): SGHTA, FQGNSA. The V and J ends lost 4 bases and 5 bases, in that order; junction bases with no gene match: 2. The CDR3 consists of 15 residues. The CDR3 bases are TGTGCCAGCAGCTCGGGACTAGCGGGGAACAATGAGCAGTTCTTC. This codes for CASSSGLAGNNEQFF.